This T cell receptor beta chain derives from a study of tumor-infiltrating lymphocytes in localized non-small cell lung cancer (dated by TCRdb to the early 2020s). Turning to the overall study: The cohort included patients whose samples were collected after neoadjuvant chemotherapy, as well as both smokers and never-smokers and several histologies. Each patient contributed resected tumor tissue and uninvolved lung tissue from the same patient, described as non-adjacent to the tumor. The same patients underwent several integrated assays, with TCR sequencing performed together with flow cytometry, multiplex immunofluorescence, RNA-seq, exome sequencing and proteomics. The overall ICON cohort was composed of about 150 surgical patients with localized non-small cell lung cancer whose tumors were resected. For approximately 50 patients, immunoSEQ T-cell fraction was compared between paired tumor and uninvolved lung. Study-wide conclusions, independent of this receptor: No difference in TCR-derived T-cell fraction was observed between the flow cytometry-defined immunotypes IM1 (good prognosis) and IM2 (poor prognosis). Assay coverage varied across patients depending on available tissue quantity, so only a subset of the cohort had TCR sequencing. Because different assays used different pieces of the same tissue, technical variation could not be distinguished from intratumor heterogeneity. TCRbeta sequencing supported higher T cell infiltration in tumors than in uninvolved lung tissue, consistent with immunofluorescence CD3 counts. Recurrence-free survival showed no association with tumor T-cell fraction from TCR sequencing (p = 0.61).

On this clone itself: This clone's antigen is unknown. No much larger clone is present one base from it, and per-base qualities are unavailable.

The first patient joined ICON in early 2016, and enrollment wrapped up when the last patient was enrolled in late 2018. From a subcohort of some 76 patients, fresh tumor and matched uninvolved tissue were collected for in-depth immune analyses, including TCR sequencing. TCR sequencing was performed on DNA isolated from bulk tissue, without cell sorting. Based on the germline V gene, the CDR1 and CDR2 sequences are MDHEN and SYDVKM. From the cysteine up to the phenylalanine, the CDR3 has a length of 16 residues. Only CDR3 DNA is held: 48 bases, read in frame from base 1. Trimming leaves V shorter by 1 base and J shorter by 4 bases, with the junction holding 3 bases beyond the gene matches. The immunoSEQ assay used for TCR sequencing gave the T-cell fraction in both tumor and uninvolved lung tissue. The study's own analysis went as follows. To analyze survival, patients were divided into a high T-cell fraction group (upper tertile) and a low T-cell fraction group (lower two tertiles), and the two groups were compared using a log-rank test. A signed-rank test was used to check for differences in T-cell fraction between paired tumor and uninvolved lung. Drawn from immuneACCESS, this table holds only the in-frame rearrangements with V and J called that TCRdb kept. Clones are partly lost; checked studies trace under half to an unresolved V gene and leave the rest unexplained. The V and J calls and clone size come from that table; D and trimming were worked out from the DNA. The sample includes 15,000 to 20,000 clones, with 73% observed a single time. In total, the top ten clones hold 4.3% of the sample.

This clonotype was obtained from a human donor with non-small cell lung cancer. The sequencing input was lung tumor tissue. Here the chain combines TRBV28 and TRBJ2-2, and 10 junctional nucleotides match TRBD2. The nucleotide sequence reads TGTGCCAGCAGTTTATCAGCGGGGGGGCTCACCGGGGAGCTGTTTTTT. This translates into CASSLSAGGLTGELFF.